This TCR beta chain was sequenced for a study of T cell repertoires in ileal Crohn's disease. In the study overall: Thiopurines (fewer than 12) or anti-TNF agents (18) were given postoperatively to about half.

Notes on the study in general: Compared with non-smokers, active smokers at surgery showed more clonal expansions. Endoscopic recurrence occurred in every patient whose clonality exceeded 26.8%.

The data were produced by immunoSEQ multiplex PCR, yet TCRdb's version contains in-frame clones alone and is incomplete. The sample has about 7,200 clones; around two thirds are singletons. The time point here: proximal margin of the surgical specimen (macroscopically non-inflamed). CDR3 length equals 15 residues. Per germline, CDR1 SGHTA and CDR2 FQGTGA. V was cut by 6 bases and J by 4 bases, with 16 bases left in between. Remarks on this clone: Its antigen is as yet unknown.

This receptor was obtained from an adult with Crohn's disease. Specimen: ileal tissue. The gene calls are TRBV7-3 and TRBJ1-3; no definite D call. In nucleotides, the CDR3 is TGTGCCAGCAGTTCCGCATGGGGATCGGGAAACACCATATATTTT. Translated, it gives CASSSAWGSGNTIYF.